The 8 T cell receptor beta chains below were found in one sample sequenced in a study of cytomegalovirus exposure and HLA in healthy donors. PCR employed 60 Vbeta and 13 Jbeta primers. Sequencing was performed with immunoSEQ multiplex PCR; in TCRdb, only in-frame clones are kept and a portion is missing. Here the sample spans about 200,000 clones, 65% to 85% being singletons. Sequencing was done on a sample of PBMCs. The receptors come from a man aged 25 to 45 in good health and CMV-seronegative.

The J gene is TRBJ2-7, the V gene TRBV6-5; TRBD1 might be the D (7 bases). The germline V and J ends were trimmed by 2 bases and 4 bases, with 12 bases remaining between them. Germline CDR1 is MNHEY and CDR2 is SVGAGI. There are 14 residues in the CDR3. The CDR3, as DNA: TGTGCCAGCAGTTACGTGGCAGGGGGGTACGAGCAGTACTTC. Residues: CASSYVAGGYEQYF.

This clone was detected only once. The chain employs TRBV13 and TRBJ2-5, with D unresolved. The J call may be in error: the DNA end matches TRBJ2-7 better. Germline V lookup: CDR1 PRHDT, CDR2 FYEKMQ (reference sequence). The CDR3 length is 12 residues. The CDR3 bases are TGTGCCAGCAGCTTCGGCGGCTACGAGCAGTACTTC. It yields the protein CASSFGGYEQYF.

This clone was observed a handful of times. This sequence joins TRBV5-4 and TRBJ1-1, with 7 bases lining up with TRBD1. Germline V gene sequence: CDR1 SGHNT, CDR2 YYREEE (reference sequence). V was clipped by 4 bases and J by 7 bases; unmatched bases: 4. The length of the CDR3 is 12 residues. The DNA of the CDR3 is TGTGCCAGCAGCCCGACAGGGAATGAAGCTTTCTTT. It codes for CASSPTGNEAFF. Drawing the rest from reference TRBV5-4 and TRBJ1-1, the complete variable domain is ETGVTQSPTHLIKTRGQQVTLRCSSQSGHNTVSWYQQALGQGPQFIFQYYREEENGRGNFPPRFSGLQFPNYSSELNVNALELDDSALYLCASSPTGNEAFFGQGTRLTVV.

The rearrangement joins TRBV28 to TRBJ1-5; a weak D match, TRBD1 (6 bases). V lost 1 base and J lost 9, with 13 bases in between. Germline V gene sequence: CDR1 MDHEN, CDR2 SYDVKM. The CDR3 contains 14 residues. CDR3 bases: TGTGCCAGCAGTTTATTAGGGGGGGTTCGGCCCCAGCATTTT. This encodes CASSLLGGVRPQHF.

The chain uses TRBV4-1 and TRBJ1-3; D call uncertain. Germline CDR1 is MGHRA and CDR2 is YSYEKL. The CDR3 is 17 amino acids. V lost 0 bases, J lost 0 bases, and 12 bases lay in between. The CDR3 reads CASSQDFGQNSGNTIYF. DNA of the CDR3: TGCGCCAGCAGCCAAGATTTTGGTCAGAACTCTGGAAACACCATATATTTT.

The chain has TRBV28 and TRBJ1-5; a possible D gene is TRBD1 (5 bases). The V gene's germline CDR1 is MDHEN and CDR2 SYDVKM. V shed 1 base and J shed 0 bases, with 10 bases lying between them. The CDR3 totals 16 residues. The CDR3 reads CASSLYRQGSNQPQHF. The CDR3 DNA reads as TGTGCCAGCAGTTTATATCGGCAGGGTAGCAATCAGCCCCAGCATTTT.

The table lists this clone with a few counts. The chain couples TRBV27 to TRBJ2-3, with D tentatively TRBD1 (5 bases). Trimming cost V 8 bases and J 6 bases, with 15 bases left between them. The CDR3 length is 13 residues. Germline lookup yields CDR1 MNHEY and CDR2 SMNVEV (reference sequence). CDR3 nucleotides: TGTGCCAGCGGGGCTAACTCATATGATACGCAGTATTTT. Translation: CASGANSYDTQYF.

The rearrangement joins TRBV7-2 to TRBJ2-7; D gene uncertain. Germline V gene data show CDR1 as SGHTA and CDR2 as FQGNSA. V shed 2 bases and J shed 3 bases, with 8 bases lying between them. The CDR3 runs to 13 residues. The CDR3 coding sequence is TGTGCCAGCAGCTTAAACAGTTACTACGAGCAGTACTTC. This sequence encodes CASSLNSYYEQYF.